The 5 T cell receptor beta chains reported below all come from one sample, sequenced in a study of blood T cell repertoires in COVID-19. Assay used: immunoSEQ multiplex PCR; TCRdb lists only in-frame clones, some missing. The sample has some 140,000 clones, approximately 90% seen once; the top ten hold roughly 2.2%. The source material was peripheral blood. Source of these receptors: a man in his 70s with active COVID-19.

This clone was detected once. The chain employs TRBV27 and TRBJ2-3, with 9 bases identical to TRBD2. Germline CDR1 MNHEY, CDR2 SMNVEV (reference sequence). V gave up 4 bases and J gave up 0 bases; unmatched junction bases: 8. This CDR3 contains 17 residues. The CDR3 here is CASSSSGLAPSTDTQYF. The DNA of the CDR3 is TGTGCCAGCAGTTCGAGCGGACTAGCGCCTAGCACAGATACGCAGTATTTT.

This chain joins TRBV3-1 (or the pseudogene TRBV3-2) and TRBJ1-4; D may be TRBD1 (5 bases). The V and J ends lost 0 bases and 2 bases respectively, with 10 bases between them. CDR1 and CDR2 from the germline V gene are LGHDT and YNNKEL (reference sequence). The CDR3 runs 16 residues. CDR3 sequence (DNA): TGTGCCAGCAGCCAAGATCAGAAGGGGACTAATGAAAAACTGTTTTTT. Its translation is CASSQDQKGTNEKLFF.

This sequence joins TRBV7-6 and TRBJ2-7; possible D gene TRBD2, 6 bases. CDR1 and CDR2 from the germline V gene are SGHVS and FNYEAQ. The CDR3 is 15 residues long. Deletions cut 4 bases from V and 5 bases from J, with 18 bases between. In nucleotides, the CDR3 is TGTGCCAGCAGCTCCGGGACTGACTTTAAGGACGAGCAGTACTTC. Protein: CASSSGTDFKDEQYF.

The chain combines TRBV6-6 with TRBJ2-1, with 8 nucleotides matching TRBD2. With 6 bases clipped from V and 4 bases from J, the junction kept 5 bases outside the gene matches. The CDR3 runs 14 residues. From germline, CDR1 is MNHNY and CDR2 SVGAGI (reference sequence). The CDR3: CASRAGEEYNEQFF. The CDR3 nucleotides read TGTGCCAGCAGAGCGGGAGAAGAGTACAATGAGCAGTTCTTC.

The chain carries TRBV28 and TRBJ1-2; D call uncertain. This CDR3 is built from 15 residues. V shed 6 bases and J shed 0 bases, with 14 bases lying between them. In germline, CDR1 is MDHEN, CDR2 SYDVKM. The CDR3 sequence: CASRLTRQSNYGYTF. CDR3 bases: TGTGCCAGCAGACTGACAAGACAATCTAACTATGGCTACACCTTC.